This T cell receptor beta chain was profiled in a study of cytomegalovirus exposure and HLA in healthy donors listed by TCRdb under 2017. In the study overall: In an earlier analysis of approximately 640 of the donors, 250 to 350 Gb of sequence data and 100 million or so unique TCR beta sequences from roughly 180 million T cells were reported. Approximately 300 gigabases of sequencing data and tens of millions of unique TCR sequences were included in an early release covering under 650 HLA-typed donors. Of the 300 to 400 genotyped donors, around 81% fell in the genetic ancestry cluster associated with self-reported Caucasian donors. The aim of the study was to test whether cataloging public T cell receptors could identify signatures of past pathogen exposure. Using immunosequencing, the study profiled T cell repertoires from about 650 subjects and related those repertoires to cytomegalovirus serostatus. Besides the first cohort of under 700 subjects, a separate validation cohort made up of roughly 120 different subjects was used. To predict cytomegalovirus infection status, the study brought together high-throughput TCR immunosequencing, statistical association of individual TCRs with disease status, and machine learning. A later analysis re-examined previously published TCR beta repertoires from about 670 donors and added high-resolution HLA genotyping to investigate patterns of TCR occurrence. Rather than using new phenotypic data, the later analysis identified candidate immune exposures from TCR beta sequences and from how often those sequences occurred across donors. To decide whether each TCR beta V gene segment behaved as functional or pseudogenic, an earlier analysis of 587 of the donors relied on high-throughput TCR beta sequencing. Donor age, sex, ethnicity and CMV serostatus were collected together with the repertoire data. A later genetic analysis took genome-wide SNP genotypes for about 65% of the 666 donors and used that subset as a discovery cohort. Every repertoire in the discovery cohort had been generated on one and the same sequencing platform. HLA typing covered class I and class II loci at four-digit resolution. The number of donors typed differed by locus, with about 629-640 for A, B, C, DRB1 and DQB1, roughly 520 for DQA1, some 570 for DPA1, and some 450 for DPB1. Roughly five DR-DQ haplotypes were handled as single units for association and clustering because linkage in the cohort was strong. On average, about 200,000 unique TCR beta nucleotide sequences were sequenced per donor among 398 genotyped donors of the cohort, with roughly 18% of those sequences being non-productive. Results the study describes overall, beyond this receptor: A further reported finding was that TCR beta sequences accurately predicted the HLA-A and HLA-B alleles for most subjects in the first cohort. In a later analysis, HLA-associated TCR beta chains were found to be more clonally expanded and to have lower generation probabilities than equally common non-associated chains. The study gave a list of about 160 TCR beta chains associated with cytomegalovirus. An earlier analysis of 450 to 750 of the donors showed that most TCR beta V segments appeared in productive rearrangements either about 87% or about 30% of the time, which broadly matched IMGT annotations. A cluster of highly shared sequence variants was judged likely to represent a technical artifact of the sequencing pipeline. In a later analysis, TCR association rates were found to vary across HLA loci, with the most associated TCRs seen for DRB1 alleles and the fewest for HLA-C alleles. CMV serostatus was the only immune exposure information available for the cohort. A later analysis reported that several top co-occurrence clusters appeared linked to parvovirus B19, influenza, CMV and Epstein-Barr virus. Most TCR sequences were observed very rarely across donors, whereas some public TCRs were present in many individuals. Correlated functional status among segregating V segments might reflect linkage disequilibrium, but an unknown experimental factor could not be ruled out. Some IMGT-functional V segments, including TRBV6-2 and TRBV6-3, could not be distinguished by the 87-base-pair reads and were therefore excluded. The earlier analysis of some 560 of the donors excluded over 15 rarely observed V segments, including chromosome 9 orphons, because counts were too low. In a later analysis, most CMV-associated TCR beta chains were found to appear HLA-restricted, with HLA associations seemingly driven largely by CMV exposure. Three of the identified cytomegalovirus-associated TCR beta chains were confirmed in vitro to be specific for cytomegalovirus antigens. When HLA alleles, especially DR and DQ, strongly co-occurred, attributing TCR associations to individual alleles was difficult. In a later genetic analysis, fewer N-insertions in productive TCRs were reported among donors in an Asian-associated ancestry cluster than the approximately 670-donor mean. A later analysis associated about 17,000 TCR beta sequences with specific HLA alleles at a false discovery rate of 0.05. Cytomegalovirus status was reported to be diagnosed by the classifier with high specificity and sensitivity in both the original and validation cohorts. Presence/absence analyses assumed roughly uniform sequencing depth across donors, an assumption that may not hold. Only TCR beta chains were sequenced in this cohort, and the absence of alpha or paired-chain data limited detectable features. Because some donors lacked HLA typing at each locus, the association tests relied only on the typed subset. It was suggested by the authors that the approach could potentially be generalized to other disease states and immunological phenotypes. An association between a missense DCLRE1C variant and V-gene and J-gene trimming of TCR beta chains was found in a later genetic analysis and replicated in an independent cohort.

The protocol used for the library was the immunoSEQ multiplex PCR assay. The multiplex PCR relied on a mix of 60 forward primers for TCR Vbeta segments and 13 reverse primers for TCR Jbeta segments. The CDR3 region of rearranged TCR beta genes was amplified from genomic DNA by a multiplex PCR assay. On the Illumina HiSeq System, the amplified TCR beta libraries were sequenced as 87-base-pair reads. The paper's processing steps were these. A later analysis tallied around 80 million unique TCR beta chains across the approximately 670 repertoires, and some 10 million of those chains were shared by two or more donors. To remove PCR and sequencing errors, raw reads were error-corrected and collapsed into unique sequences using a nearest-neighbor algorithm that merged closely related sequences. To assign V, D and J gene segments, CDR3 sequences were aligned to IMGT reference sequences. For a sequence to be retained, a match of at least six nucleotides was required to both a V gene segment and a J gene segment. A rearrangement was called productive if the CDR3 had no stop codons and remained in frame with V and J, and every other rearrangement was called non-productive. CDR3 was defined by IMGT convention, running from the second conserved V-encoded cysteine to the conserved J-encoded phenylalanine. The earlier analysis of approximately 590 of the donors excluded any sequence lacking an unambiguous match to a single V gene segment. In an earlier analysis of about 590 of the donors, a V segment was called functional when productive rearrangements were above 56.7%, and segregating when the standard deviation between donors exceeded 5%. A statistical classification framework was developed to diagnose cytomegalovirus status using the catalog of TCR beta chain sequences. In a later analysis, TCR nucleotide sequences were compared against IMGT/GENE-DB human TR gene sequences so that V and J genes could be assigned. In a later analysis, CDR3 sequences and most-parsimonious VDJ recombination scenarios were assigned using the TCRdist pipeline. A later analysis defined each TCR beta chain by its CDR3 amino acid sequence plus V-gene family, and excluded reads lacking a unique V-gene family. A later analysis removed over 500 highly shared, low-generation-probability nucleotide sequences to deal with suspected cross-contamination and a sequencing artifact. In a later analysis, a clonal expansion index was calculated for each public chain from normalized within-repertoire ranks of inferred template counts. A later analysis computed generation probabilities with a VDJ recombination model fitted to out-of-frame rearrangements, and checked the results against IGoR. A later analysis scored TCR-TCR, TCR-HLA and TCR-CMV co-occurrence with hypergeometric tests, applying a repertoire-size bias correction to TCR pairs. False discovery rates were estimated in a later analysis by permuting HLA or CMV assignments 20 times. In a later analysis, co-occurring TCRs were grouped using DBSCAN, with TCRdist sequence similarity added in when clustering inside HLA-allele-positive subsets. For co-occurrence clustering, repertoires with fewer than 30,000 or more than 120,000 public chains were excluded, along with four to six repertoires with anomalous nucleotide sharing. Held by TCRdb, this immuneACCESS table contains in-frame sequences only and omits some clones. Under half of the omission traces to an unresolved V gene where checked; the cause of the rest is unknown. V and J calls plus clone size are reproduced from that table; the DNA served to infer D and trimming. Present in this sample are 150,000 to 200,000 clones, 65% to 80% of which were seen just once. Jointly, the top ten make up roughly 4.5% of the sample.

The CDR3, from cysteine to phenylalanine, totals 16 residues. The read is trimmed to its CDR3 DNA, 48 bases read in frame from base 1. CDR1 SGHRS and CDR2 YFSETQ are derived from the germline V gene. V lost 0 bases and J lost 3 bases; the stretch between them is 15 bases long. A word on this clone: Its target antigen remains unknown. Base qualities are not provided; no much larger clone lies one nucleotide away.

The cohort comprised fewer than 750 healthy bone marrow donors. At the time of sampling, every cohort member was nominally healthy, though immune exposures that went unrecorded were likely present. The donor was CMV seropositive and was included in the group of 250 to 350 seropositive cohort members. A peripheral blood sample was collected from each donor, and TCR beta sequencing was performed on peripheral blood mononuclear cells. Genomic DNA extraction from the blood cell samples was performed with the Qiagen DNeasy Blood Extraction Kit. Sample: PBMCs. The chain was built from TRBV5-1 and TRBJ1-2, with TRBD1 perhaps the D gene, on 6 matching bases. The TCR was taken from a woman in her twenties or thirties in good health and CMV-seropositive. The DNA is TGCGCCAGCAGCTTGGCCGCGGGGGCAGGGGACTATGGCTACACCTTC. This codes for CASSLAAGAGDYGYTF.